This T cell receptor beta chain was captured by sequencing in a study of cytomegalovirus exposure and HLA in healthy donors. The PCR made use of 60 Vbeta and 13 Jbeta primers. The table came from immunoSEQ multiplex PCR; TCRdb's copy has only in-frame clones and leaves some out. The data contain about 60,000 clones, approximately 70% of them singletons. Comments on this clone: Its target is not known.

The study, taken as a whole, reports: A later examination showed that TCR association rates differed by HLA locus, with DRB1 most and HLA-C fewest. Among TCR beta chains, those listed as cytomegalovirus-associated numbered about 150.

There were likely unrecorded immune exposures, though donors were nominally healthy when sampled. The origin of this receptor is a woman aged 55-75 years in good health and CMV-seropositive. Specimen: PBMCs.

The CDR3 loop reads CASSLWGAEGQYF. The DNA of the CDR3 is TGTGCCAGCAGTTTATGGGGTGCGGAGGGCCAGTACTTC. The chain joins TRBV27 to TRBJ2-5, with a possible D match to TRBD2 (6 bases). The CDR3 runs to 13 residues. V lost 1 base and J 10 bases, leaving 13 bases between the germline ends. Germline V gene sequence: CDR1 MNHEY, CDR2 SMNVEV (reference sequence).